The present TCR beta chain was sequenced within a study of healthy donors' naive CD4 and CD8 T cells. Study results and caveats: Negatively charged CDR3s marked CD8+ lineage; positively charged CDR3s marked CD4+ lineage. CDR3 charge plus V and J genes appeared to account for roughly 13% of CD4/CD8 variance.

TCR libraries were built from 450 to 650 ng of total RNA by linear amplification. Original processing methods: 5 healthy donors contributed about 80,000 sequenced TCR alpha transcripts. TCRdb ran MiXCR on the reads and lists one entry per CDR3 protein. TCRdb's processing, not the authors' own work, is the source of the V and J calls. The sample lists roughly 200,000 distinct CDR3 sequences, about 70% occurring once. For this clonotype: Its antigen is undetermined.

The V segment lost 0 bases and the J segment 12 bases; nucleotides outside the gene matches: 15. The CDR3 is 16 amino acids. CDR1 is SQVTM, CDR2 ANQGSEA, per germline. Material for sequencing was naive CD4+ and CD8+ T cells sorted from blood, pooled from several donors. This chain joins TRBV29-1 and TRBJ2-1, with 9 positions matching TRBD1. The origin of this receptor is a pool of human donors in good health; the sample pools cells from several healthy donors. The CDR3 DNA sequence: TGCAGCGTTGAAGAAAGGACAGGGGCCCCTTTCTTTGGGCAGTTCTTC. Amino acids: CSVEERTGAPFFGQFF.